These 7 T cell receptor beta chains originate from one sample sequenced in a study of cytomegalovirus exposure and HLA in healthy donors. Vbeta (60) and Jbeta (13) primers were used in the PCR. Measured with immunoSEQ multiplex PCR; TCRdb has only the in-frame clones, and not every one. The table has approximately 110,000 clones, roughly 70% seen once. Material for sequencing was PBMCs. These TCRs come from a man aged 35 to 55 in good health and CMV-seropositive.

The chain employs TRBV7-9 and TRBJ1-4; D is ambiguous. The CDR3 is 15 residues long. Trimming removed 3 bases from V and 7 bases from J, with 15 bases in between. Germline lookup yields CDR1 SEHNR and CDR2 FQNEAQ (reference sequence). The CDR3 region is CASSFVGSLGEKLFF. The CDR3 nucleotides are TGTGCCAGCAGCTTTGTCGGGTCTCTTGGTGAAAAACTGTTTTTT.

The genes are TRBV29-1 and TRBJ2-7, with D perhaps TRBD2 (6 bases). Germline loops: CDR1 SQVTM, CDR2 ANQGSEA. The V end lost 7 bases, the J end lost 4 bases, and 11 bases lay between the germline ends. The CDR3 runs to 11 residues. DNA for the CDR3: TGCAGCGGAGGCGGGGAGTACGAGCAGTACTTC. Its translation: CSGGGEYEQYF.

This rearrangement joins TRBV6-1 to TRBJ1-5, with D possibly matching TRBD1 (5 bases). The CDR3 totals 14 residues. V was pared by 5 bases and J by 3 bases, with 11 bases between. Germline values: CDR1 MNHNS, CDR2 SASEGT. The CDR3 nucleotides read TGTGCCAGCAGTATGACAGCTATCAATCAGCCCCAGCATTTT. This translates into CASSMTAINQPQHF.

The chain joins TRBV5-1 to TRBJ2-3; 11 bases are shared with TRBD2. CDR1 is SGHRS and CDR2 is YFSETQ in the germline V gene. The CDR3 loop spans 16 amino acids. Trimming cost V 3 bases and J 2 bases; bases outside gene matches: 5. As DNA, the CDR3 is TGCGCCAGCAGCTACGCTAGCGGGAGGAACACAGATACGCAGTATTTT. Translated: CASSYASGRNTDTQYF. Full variable domain (remainder filled in from reference TRBV5-1 and TRBJ2-3): KAGVTQTPRYLIKTRGQQVTLSCSPISGHRSVSWYQQTPGQGLQFLFEYFSETQRNKGNFPGRFSGRQFSNSRSEMNVSTLELGDSALYLCASSYASGRNTDTQYFGPGTRLTVL.

This clone appeared a few times. This chain connects TRBV5-1 to TRBJ1-1; the match to TRBD1 covers 9 bases. The CDR3 contains 16 residues. Germline V lookup: CDR1 SGHRS, CDR2 YFSETQ. The trim removed 4 bases at V and 1 base at J, leaving 8 bases unmatched. The CDR3 loop reads CASSPGTGQENTEAFF. In DNA form, the CDR3 reads TGCGCCAGCAGCCCTGGGACAGGGCAGGAGAACACTGAAGCTTTCTTT.

This clone was seen only a few times. J is TRBJ2-3 and V is TRBV6-1, with D perhaps matching TRBD2 (7 bases). Trimming removed 2 bases at V and 4 bases at J, with 13 bases between. The CDR3 spans 15 residues. Germline V lookup: CDR1 MNHNS, CDR2 SASEGT. The CDR3 is CASSEFGEGADTQYF. CDR3 in DNA: TGTGCCAGCAGTGAATTTGGGGAGGGGGCAGATACGCAGTATTTT.

For the CDR3, the DNA is TGTGCCAGCAGCACCCAGGGGCGTCGCTATGGCTACACCTTC. It encodes CASSTQGRRYGYTF. V is TRBV7-8 and J is TRBJ1-2, with a weak D call TRBD1 (6 bases). Germline V gene data show CDR1 as SGHVS and CDR2 as FQNEAQ. The CDR3 length is 14 residues. V lost 5 bases, J lost 4 bases, and 14 bases lay in between.